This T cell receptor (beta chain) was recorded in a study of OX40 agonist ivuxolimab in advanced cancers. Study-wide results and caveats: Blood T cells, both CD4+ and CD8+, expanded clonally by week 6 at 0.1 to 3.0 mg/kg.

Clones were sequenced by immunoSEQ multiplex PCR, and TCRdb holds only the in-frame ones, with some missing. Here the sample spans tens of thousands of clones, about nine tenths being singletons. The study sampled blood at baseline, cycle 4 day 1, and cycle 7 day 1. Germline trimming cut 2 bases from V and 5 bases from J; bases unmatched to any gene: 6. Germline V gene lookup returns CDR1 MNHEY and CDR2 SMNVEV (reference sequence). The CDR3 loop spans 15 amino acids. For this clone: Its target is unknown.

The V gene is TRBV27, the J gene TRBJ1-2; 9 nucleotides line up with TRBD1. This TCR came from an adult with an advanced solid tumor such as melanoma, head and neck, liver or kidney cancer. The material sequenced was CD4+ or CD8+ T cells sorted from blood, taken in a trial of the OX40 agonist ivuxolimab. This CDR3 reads CASSLGGQGYYGYTF. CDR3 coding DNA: TGTGCCAGCAGTTTAGGGGGACAGGGCTATTATGGCTACACCTTC.